Listed here are 24 T cell receptor beta chains from one sample, sequenced in a study of T cell responses to AZD1222 COVID-19 vaccine. The method was immunoSEQ multiplex PCR; TCRdb's version includes in-frame clones alone and lacks a portion of them. The data contain more than 110,000 clones, 75% to 90% of them singletons. Sequenced material: peripheral blood, taken on day 0 of AZD1222 vaccination. All receptors derive from an adult in good health.

The J gene is TRBJ2-7, the V gene TRBV5-1; TRBD2 matches 8 bases. Germline V lookup: CDR1 SGHRS, CDR2 YFSETQ. Trimming took 0 bases from V and 2 from J; bases not matched to a gene: 7. There are 16 residues in the CDR3. The CDR3, as DNA: TGCGCCAGCAGCTTGGCCGGACTAGCCGGAACCTACGAGCAGTACTTC. As protein: CASSLAGLAGTYEQYF.

CDR3 bases: TGTGCCAGCAGCCCCGACGGCGGGATAAGAGCTTTCTTT. Its translation is CASSPDGGIRAFF. This rearrangement joins TRBV7-9 to TRBJ1-1; the D is unclear. CDR3 length: 13 amino acids. Germline assignment: CDR1 SEHNR and CDR2 FQNEAQ (reference sequence). Trimming took off 5 bases at V and 10 bases at J, with 17 bases between the two ends.

V gene TRBV12-3 or TRBV12-4 combines with J gene TRBJ1-1; D not certain. This CDR3 comprises 13 residues. Trimming removed 7 bases at V and 0 bases at J, with 9 bases between. CDR3 residues: CASKGGMNTEAFF. The DNA of the CDR3 is TGTGCCAGCAAAGGCGGGATGAACACTGAAGCTTTCTTT.

This chain joins TRBV6-2 or TRBV6-3 and TRBJ1-3; 7 nucleotides line up with TRBD1. The ends lost 3 bases at V and 0 bases at J; junction bases unmatched: 8. Germline values: CDR1 MNHEY, CDR2 SVGEGT. CDR3 length: 17 amino acids. CDR3 in amino acids: CASSYNLGTDSGNTIYF. The CDR3 coding sequence is TGTGCCAGCAGTTATAACCTGGGGACAGACTCTGGAAACACCATATATTTT.

This chain joins TRBV4-2 and TRBJ2-7; 14 nucleotides match TRBD2. The CDR3 has 16 amino acids. Germline V lookup: CDR1 LGHNA, CDR2 YNFKEQ. V lost 4 bases and J lost 2; bases outside the gene matches: 4. For the CDR3, the DNA is TGTGCCAGCAGCCCAACGACTAGCGGGGGGGCCTACGAGCAGTACTTC. As protein: CASSPTTSGGAYEQYF.

This rearrangement joins TRBV5-4 to TRBJ2-2; 7 positions agree with TRBD2. Trimming at V came to 2 bases and at J to 0 bases, leaving 1 base not matched to a gene. Germline CDR1 reads SGHNT; CDR2 reads YYREEE (reference sequence). There are 15 residues in the CDR3. The chain's CDR3 is CASSLAGPNTGELFF. In DNA, the CDR3 is TGTGCCAGCAGCTTAGCGGGACCGAACACCGGGGAGCTGTTTTTT. The full variable domain, rest sourced from reference TRBV5-4 and TRBJ2-2, is ETGVTQSPTHLIKTRGQQVTLRCSSQSGHNTVSWYQQALGQGPQFIFQYYREEENGRGNFPPRFSGLQFPNYSSELNVNALELDDSALYLCASSLAGPNTGELFFGEGSRLTVL.

This chain joins TRBV7-9 and TRBJ2-7; D is perhaps TRBD2 (5 bases). Trimming removed 5 bases from V and 3 bases from J, with 17 bases in between. The CDR3 spans 15 residues. Germline CDR1 SEHNR, CDR2 FQNEAQ (reference sequence). The CDR3 nucleotides read TGTGCCAGCAGCCCCCCGTGGATAGCGAACTACGAGCAGTACTTC. Amino acids: CASSPPWIANYEQYF. Full variable domain (rest looked up from reference TRBV7-9 and TRBJ2-7): DTGVSQNPRHKITKRGQNVTFRCDPISEHNRLYWYRQTLGQGPEFLTYFQNEAQLEKSRLLSDRFSAERPKGSFSTLEIQRTEQGDSAMYLCASSPPWIANYEQYFGPGTRLTVT.

The rearrangement uses TRBV6-1 and TRBJ2-1, with D unresolved. This CDR3 has 15 amino acids. The V end lost 3 bases, the J end lost 2 bases, and 11 bases lay between the germline ends. Germline V gene data show CDR1 as MNHNS and CDR2 as SASEGT. The CDR3 here is CASSEGTPPYNEQFF. The CDR3, as DNA: TGTGCCAGCAGTGAGGGCACCCCCCCCTACAATGAGCAGTTCTTC.

The genes are TRBV27 and TRBJ1-1; 7 bases line up with TRBD1. From germline, CDR1 is MNHEY and CDR2 SMNVEV (reference sequence). There are 13 residues in the CDR3. J gave up 4 bases and V 5 bases, and 4 bases lay outside the gene matches. The CDR3 DNA sequence: TGTGCCAGCAGTCTTAACAGGGGCACTGAAGCTTTCTTT. Translation: CASSLNRGTEAFF.

Comments on this clone: The conserved closing phenylalanine or tryptophan is absent in this CDR3, likely reflecting a read error. The DNA is left out, because the CDR3 cannot be placed on it with certainty; the CDR3 is given as TCRdb lists it. The chain links TRBV5-4 to TRBJ2-3; the table's D call, TRBD1, has no DNA check behind it. Germline loops: CDR1 SGHNT, CDR2 YYREEE (reference sequence). The CDR3 spans 14 amino acids, including both terminal residues. The CDR3 loop is CASSLDSGRVSESL.

The chain employs TRBV6-5 and TRBJ2-1; 9 bases are a match to TRBD1. This CDR3 has 15 amino acids. Germline CDR1 MNHEY, CDR2 SVGAGI. V lost 7 bases to trimming and J lost 3 bases; unmatched junction nucleotides: 7. CDR3 loop: CASIRPTGGYNEQFF. The DNA of the CDR3 is TGTGCCAGCATAAGACCGACAGGGGGCTACAATGAGCAGTTCTTC.

V is TRBV11-1 and J is TRBJ1-1; tentatively, D is TRBD1 (5 bases). The V end lost 5 bases, the J end lost 4 bases, and 14 bases lay between the germline ends. This CDR3 is built from 14 residues. Germline V gives CDR1 SGHAT, CDR2 FQDESV (reference sequence). As DNA, the CDR3 is TGTGCCAGCAGCCTCGGACATGCACTCACTGAAGCTTTCTTT. Translating it yields CASSLGHALTEAFF. The complete variable domain, with remaining parts taken from reference TRBV11-1 and TRBJ1-1, reads EAEVAQSPRYKITEKSQAVAFWCDPISGHATLYWYRQILGQGPELLVQFQDESVVDDSQLPKDRFSAERLKGVDSTLKIQPAELGDSAMYLCASSLGHALTEAFFGQGTRLTVV.

This chain links TRBV4-2 with TRBJ1-5; D might be TRBD1 (5 bases). The V end was cut by 4 bases, the J end by 0 bases, with 10 bases between. The germline CDR1 and CDR2 sequences are LGHNA and YNFKEQ. The CDR3 is 15 amino acids. CDR3 protein: CASSLGAGSNQPQHF. CDR3 nucleotide sequence: TGTGCCAGCAGCCTCGGGGCGGGTAGCAATCAGCCCCAGCATTTT.

This chain connects TRBV6-1 to TRBJ1-2, with 7 bases fitting TRBD1. Unmatched junction bases numbered 8, after V lost 2 bases and J lost 8 bases. Germline CDR1 MNHNS, CDR2 SASEGT. The CDR3 sequence is 14 residues long. The CDR3 DNA is TGTGCCAGCAGTGAAAGAGGGCAGGGGGGAGGCTACACCTTC. Translating gives CASSERGQGGGYTF.

This clone was recorded once. This rearrangement joins TRBV29-1 to TRBJ2-7; possibly TRBD1 or TRBD2 for D (5 bases each). The CDR3 runs to 14 residues. V dropped 4 bases and J dropped 3 bases, with 16 bases sitting between them. In germline, CDR1 is SQVTM, CDR2 ANQGSEA. The CDR3 is CSVGSEGFSYEQYF. In DNA, the CDR3 is TGCAGCGTTGGGTCCGAGGGGTTCAGCTACGAGCAGTACTTC.

The gene calls are TRBV6-5 and TRBJ1-6, with D unresolved. Trimming took off 0 bases at V and 7 bases at J, with 13 bases between the two ends. The CDR3 spans 16 residues. Germline V gene sequence: CDR1 MNHEY, CDR2 SVGAGI. The CDR3 region has the DNA TGTGCCAGCAGTTACTCGCGTCCCTACGAAAATTCACCCCTCCACTTT. Translation: CASSYSRPYENSPLHF.

This clone was detected only once. The chain carries TRBV18 and TRBJ2-3, with no clear D. CDR1 KGHSH and CDR2 LQKENI come from the germline V gene. V was trimmed by 3 bases and J by 0 bases, leaving 10 bases between them. This CDR3 contains 15 residues. The CDR3 loop reads CASSPRRSSTDTQYF. CDR3 nucleotide sequence: TGTGCCAGCTCACCCCGACGGTCTAGCACAGATACGCAGTATTTT.

The chain links TRBV7-2 to TRBJ2-7; D is undetermined. The CDR3 is 14 amino acids. Germline V gene lookup returns CDR1 SGHTA and CDR2 FQGNSA. Trimming left V 1 base short and J 4 bases short, with 11 bases between. The CDR3 spells CASSLGVGYYEQYF. In nucleotides, the CDR3 is TGTGCCAGCAGCTTAGGTGTTGGCTATTACGAGCAGTACTTC.

The chain recombines TRBV5-6 with TRBJ1-6; weak D call: TRBD1 (6 bases). Germline V gene lookup returns CDR1 SGHDT and CDR2 YYEEEE. The CDR3 runs to 17 residues. V was pared by 1 base and J by 7 bases, with 18 bases between. CDR3 DNA sequence: TGTGCCAGCAGCTTGCGTGCCGGGGGCGGATGGAATTCACCCCTCCACTTT. This gives the protein CASSLRAGGGWNSPLHF.

The gene calls are TRBV28 and TRBJ2-7, with unresolved D. V was clipped by 5 bases and J by 5 bases, with 25 bases between them. This CDR3 region has 17 residues. CDR1 and CDR2 from the germline V gene are MDHEN and SYDVKM. CDR3 nucleotides: TGTGCCAGCAGTATCCTTTTAGCCGTACGAACGTCCGACGAGCAGTACTTC. Protein sequence: CASSILLAVRTSDEQYF.

The chain combines TRBV3-1 (or the pseudogene TRBV3-2) with TRBJ2-1; no clear D. The CDR3 spans 14 residues. The germline V gene has CDR1 LGHDT and CDR2 YNNKEL (reference sequence). Trimming took 2 bases from V and 4 from J, leaving 9 bases between them. This chain's CDR3 is CASSQFQAYNEQFF. For the CDR3, the DNA is TGTGCCAGCAGCCAATTTCAGGCTTACAATGAGCAGTTCTTC.

The chain is built from TRBV30 and TRBJ2-7; 8 bases fit TRBD1. The CDR3 loop spans 15 amino acids. Unmatched junction bases numbered 8, after V lost 3 bases and J lost 1 base. Germline V CDR1 and CDR2: GTSNPN, SVGIG (reference sequence). CDR3 bases: TGTGCCTGGAGCATAAATACAGGGGGATCCTACGAGCAGTACTTC. This gives the protein CAWSINTGGSYEQYF.

The chain combines TRBV7-9 with TRBJ1-2, with D tentatively TRBD1 (5 bases). Per the germline V gene, CDR1 is SEHNR and CDR2 is FQNEAQ (reference sequence). This CDR3 region has 15 residues. The germline V and J ends were trimmed by 0 bases and 8 bases, with 16 bases remaining between them. CDR3 residues: CASSLAEGEVYGYTF. DNA of the CDR3: TGTGCCAGCAGCTTAGCTGAAGGGGAGGTCTACGGCTACACCTTC. Full variable domain (missing parts from reference TRBV7-9 and TRBJ1-2): DTGVSQNPRHKITKRGQNVTFRCDPISEHNRLYWYRQTLGQGPEFLTYFQNEAQLEKSRLLSDRFSAERPKGSFSTLEIQRTEQGDSAMYLCASSLAEGEVYGYTFGSGTRLTVV.

The gene calls are TRBV11-3 and TRBJ2-7; maybe TRBD1 (6 bases). The CDR3 loop spans 13 amino acids. Between the trimmed V and J ends, which lost 3 bases and 0 bases, there was a span of 6 bases. Germline values: CDR1 SGHNT, CDR2 YENEEA. The CDR3 spells CASSLDSSYEQYF. The CDR3 DNA sequence: TGTGCCAGCAGCTTGGACAGCTCCTACGAGCAGTACTTC.